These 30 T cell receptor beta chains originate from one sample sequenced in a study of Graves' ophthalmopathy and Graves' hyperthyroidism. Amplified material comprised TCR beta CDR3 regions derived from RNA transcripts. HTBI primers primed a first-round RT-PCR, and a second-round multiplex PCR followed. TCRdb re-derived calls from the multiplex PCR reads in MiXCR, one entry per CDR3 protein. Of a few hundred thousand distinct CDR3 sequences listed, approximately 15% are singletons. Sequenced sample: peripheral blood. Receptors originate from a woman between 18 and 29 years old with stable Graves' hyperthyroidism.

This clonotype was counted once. DNA for the CDR3: TGTGCCAGCAGTTACTCTCTCCGAACTGAAGCTTTCTTT. It specifies CASSYSLRTEAFF. The V and J genes are TRBV6-5 and TRBJ1-1; no definite D call. The V gene's germline CDR1 is MNHEY and CDR2 SVGAGI. This CDR3 is built from 13 residues. The V and J ends lost 0 bases and 5 bases respectively, with 7 bases between them.

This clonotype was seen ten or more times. The CDR3 is CASSSPTGTGGDYEQYF. CDR3 bases: TGTGCCAGCAGTTCCCCGACTGGGACAGGGGGCGATTACGAGCAGTACTTC. J is TRBJ2-7 and V is TRBV27; 12 nucleotides match TRBD1. The germline gives CDR1 MNHEY, CDR2 SMNVEV (reference sequence). Trimming took 4 bases from V and 4 from J; bases not matched to a gene: 11. The CDR3 runs 17 residues.

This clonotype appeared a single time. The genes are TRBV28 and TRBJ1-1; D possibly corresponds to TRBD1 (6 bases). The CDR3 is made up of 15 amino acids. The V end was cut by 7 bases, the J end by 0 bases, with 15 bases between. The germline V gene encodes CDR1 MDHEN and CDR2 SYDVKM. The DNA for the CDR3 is TGTGCCAGCATCGAACAGGGCCAAATGAACACTGAAGCTTTCTTT. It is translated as CASIEQGQMNTEAFF.

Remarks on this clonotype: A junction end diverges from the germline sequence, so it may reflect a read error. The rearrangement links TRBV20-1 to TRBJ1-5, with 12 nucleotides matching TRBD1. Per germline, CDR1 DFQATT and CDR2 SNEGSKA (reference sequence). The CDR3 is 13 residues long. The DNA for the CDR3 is TGCAGTGCTGGGACAGGGGGCAAACAGCCCCAGCATTTT. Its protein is CSAGTGGKQPQHF.

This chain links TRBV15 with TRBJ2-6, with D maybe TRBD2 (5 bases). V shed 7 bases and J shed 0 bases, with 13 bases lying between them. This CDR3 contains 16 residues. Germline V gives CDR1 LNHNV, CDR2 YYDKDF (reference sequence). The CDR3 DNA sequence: TGTGCCACCACCCAGTTGGGAGACTCTGGGGCCAACGTCCTGACTTTC. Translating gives CATTQLGDSGANVLTF.

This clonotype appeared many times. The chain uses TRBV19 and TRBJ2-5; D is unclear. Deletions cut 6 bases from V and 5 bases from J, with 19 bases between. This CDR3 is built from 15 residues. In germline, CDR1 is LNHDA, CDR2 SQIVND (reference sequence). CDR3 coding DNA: TGTGCCAGTAGCCGCAAGGGCGACTCGACTGAGACCCAGTACTTC. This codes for CASSRKGDSTETQYF.

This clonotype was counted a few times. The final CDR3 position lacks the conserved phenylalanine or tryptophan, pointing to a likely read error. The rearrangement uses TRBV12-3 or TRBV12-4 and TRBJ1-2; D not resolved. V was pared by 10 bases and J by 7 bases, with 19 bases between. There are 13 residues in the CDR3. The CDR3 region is CAIERTWKSGYTL. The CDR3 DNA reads TGTGCCATAGAGAGAACCTGGAAGAGTGGCTACACCCTC.

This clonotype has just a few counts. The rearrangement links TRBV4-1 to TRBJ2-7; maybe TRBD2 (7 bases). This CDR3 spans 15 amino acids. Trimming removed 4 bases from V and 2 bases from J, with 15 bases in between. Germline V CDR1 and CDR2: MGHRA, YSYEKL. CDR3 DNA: TGCGCCAGCAGCCCTCTAGGGGGGGATCCCTACGAGCAGTACTTC. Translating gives CASSPLGGDPYEQYF.

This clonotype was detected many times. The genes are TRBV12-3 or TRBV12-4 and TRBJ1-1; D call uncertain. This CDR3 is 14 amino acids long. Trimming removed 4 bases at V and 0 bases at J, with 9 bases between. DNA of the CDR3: TGTGCCAGCAGTTCTAGCGGGATGAACACTGAAGCTTTCTTT. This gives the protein CASSSSGMNTEAFF.

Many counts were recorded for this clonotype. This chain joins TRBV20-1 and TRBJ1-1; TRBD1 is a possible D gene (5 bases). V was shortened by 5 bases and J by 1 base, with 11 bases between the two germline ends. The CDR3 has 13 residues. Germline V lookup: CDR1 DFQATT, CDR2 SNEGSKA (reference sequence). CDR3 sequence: CSAPGQPNTEAFF. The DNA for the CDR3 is TGCAGTGCTCCGGGGCAACCGAACACTGAAGCTTTCTTT.

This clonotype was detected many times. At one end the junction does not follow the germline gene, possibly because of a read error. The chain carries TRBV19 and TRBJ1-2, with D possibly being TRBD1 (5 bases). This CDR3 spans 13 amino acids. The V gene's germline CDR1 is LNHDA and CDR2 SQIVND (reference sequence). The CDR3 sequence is CASSTVDNYDYTF. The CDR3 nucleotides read TGTGCCAGTAGTACCGTGGACAATTATGACTACACCTTC.

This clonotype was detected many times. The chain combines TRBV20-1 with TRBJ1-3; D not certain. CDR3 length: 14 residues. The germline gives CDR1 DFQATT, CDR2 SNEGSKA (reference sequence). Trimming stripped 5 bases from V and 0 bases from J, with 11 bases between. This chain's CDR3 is CSAPPVNSGNTIYF. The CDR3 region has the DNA TGCAGTGCTCCCCCGGTAAACTCTGGAAACACCATATATTTT.

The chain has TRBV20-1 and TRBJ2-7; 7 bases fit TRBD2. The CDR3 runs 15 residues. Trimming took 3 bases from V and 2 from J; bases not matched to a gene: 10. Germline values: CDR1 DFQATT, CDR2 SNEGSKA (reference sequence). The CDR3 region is CSASIEGGIPYEQYF. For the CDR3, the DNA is TGCAGTGCTAGTATCGAGGGAGGGATACCCTACGAGCAGTACTTC.

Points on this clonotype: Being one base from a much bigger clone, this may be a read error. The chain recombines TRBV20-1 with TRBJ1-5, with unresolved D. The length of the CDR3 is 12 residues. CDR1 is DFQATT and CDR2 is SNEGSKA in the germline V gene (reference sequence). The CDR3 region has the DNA TGCAGTGCTAGAGCCGATTATCAGCCCCTGCATTTT. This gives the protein CSARADYQPLHF.

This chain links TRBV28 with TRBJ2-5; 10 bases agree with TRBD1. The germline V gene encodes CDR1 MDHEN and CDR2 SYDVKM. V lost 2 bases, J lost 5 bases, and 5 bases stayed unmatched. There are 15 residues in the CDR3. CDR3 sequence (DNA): TGTGCCAGCAGTTTAAGACAGGGGGCAGGGGAGACCCAGTACTTC. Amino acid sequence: CASSLRQGAGETQYF.

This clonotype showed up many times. The CDR3 nucleotides are TGTGCCAGCAGCCAAGGCCAGGGAATAGGCTACACCTTC. This gives the protein CASSQGQGIGYTF. This chain links TRBV14 with TRBJ1-2, with D perhaps matching TRBD1 (5 bases). The CDR3 length is 13 residues. The germline V gene encodes CDR1 SGHDN and CDR2 FVKESK. Between the trimmed V and J ends, which lost 1 base and 8 bases, there was a span of 11 bases.

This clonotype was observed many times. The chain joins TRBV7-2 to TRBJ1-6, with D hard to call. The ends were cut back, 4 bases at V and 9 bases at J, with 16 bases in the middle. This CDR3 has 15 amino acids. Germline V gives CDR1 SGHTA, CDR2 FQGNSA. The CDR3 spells CASSSPNPRSSPLHF. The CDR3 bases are TGTGCCAGCAGCTCCCCCAATCCTCGAAGTTCACCCCTCCACTTT.

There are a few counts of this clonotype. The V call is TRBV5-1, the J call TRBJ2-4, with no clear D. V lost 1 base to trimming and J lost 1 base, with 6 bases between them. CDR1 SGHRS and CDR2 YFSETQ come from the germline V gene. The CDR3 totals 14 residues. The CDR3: CASSLFGAKNIQYF. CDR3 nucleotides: TGCGCCAGCAGCTTGTTCGGGGCCAAAAACATTCAGTACTTC.

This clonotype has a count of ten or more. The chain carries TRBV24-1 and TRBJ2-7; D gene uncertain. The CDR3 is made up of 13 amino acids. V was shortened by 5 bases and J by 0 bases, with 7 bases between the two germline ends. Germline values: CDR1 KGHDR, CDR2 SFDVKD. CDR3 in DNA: TGTGCCACCAGTGTGAAGGGCTCCTACGAGCAGTACTTC. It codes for CATSVKGSYEQYF.

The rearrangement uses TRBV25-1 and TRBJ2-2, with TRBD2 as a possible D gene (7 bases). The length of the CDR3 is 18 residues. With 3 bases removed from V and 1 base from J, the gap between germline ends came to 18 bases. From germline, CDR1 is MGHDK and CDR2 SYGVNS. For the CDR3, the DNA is TGTGCCAGCAGTGAGCTCTACGAGAGGGGGGGGAACACCGGGGAGCTGTTTTTT. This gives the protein CASSELYERGGNTGELFF.

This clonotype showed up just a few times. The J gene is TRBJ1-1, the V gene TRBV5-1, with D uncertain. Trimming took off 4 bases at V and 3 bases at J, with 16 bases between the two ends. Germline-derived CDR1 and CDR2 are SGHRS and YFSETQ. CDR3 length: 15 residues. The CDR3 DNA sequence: TGCGCCAGCAGCCAAAGGAGACGGACCGACACTGAAGCTTTCTTT. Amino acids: CASSQRRRTDTEAFF.

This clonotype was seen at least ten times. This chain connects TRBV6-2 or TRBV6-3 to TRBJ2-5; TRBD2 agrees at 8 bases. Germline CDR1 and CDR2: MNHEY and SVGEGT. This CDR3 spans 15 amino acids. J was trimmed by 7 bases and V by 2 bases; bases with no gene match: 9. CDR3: CASSYPTGGTGTQYF. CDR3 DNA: TGTGCCAGCAGTTACCCTACGGGAGGGACCGGGACCCAGTACTTC.

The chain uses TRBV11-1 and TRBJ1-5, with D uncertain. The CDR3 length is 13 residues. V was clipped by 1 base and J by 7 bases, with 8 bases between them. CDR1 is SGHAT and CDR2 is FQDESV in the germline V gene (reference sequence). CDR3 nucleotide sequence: TGTGCCAGCAGCTTAGATGAGGGACAGCCCCAGCATTTT. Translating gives CASSLDEGQPQHF.

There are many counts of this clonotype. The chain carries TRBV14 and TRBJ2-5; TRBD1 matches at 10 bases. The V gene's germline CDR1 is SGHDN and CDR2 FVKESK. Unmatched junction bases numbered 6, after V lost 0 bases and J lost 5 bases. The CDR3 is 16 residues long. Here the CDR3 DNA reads TGTGCCAGCAGCCAAGATTATGGGACAGGGGAGGAGACCCAGTACTTC. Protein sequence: CASSQDYGTGEETQYF.

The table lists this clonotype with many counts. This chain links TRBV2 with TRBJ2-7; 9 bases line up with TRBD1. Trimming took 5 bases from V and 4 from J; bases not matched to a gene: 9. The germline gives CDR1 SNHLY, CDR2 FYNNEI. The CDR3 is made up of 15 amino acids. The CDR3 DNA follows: TGTGCCAGCAGTAGATTCCGGGACAGGGAATACGAGCAGTACTTC. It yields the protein CASSRFRDREYEQYF.

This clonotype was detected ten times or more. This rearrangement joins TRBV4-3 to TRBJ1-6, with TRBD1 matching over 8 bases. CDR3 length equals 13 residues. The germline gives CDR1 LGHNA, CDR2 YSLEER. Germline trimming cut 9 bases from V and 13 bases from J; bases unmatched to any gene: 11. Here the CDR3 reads CARPGTGNTPLHF. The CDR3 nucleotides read TGCGCCAGACCCGGGACAGGCAACACTCCCCTCCACTTT.

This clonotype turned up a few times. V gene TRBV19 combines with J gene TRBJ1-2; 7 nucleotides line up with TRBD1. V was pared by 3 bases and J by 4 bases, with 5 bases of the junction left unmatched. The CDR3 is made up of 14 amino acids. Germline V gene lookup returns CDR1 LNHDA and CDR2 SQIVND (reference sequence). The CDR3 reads CASSMGQHTYGYTF. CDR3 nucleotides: TGTGCCAGTAGTATGGGACAGCATACCTATGGCTACACCTTC. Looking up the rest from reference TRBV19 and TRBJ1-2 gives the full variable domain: DGGITQSPKYLFRKEGQNVTLSCEQNLNHDAMYWYRQDPGQGLRLIYYSQIVNDFQKGDIAEGYSVSREKKESFPLTVTSAQKNPTAFYLCASSMGQHTYGYTFGSGTRLTVV.

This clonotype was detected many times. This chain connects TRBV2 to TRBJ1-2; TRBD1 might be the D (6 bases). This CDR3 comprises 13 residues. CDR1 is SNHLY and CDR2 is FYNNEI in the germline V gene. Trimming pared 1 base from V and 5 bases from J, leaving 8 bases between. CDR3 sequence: CASSEDQGYGYTF. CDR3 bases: TGTGCCAGCAGTGAAGACCAGGGGTATGGCTACACCTTC.

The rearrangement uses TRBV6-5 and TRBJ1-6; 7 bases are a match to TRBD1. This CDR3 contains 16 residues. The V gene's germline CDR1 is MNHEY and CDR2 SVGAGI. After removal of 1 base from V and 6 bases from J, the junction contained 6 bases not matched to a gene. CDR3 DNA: TGTGCCAGCAGTTACTGGCAGGGGGAAAGTAATTCACCCCTCCACTTT. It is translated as CASSYWQGESNSPLHF.

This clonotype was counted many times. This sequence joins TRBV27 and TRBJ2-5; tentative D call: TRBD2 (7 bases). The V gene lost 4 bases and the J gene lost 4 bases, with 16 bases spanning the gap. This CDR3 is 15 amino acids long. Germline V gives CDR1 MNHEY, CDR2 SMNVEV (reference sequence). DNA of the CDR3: TGTGCCAGCAGTTGGGGGGGGCCCGGGGTAGAGACCCAGTACTTC. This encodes CASSWGGPGVETQYF.